This entry lists 17 T cell receptor beta chains sequenced from one sample in a study of T cells in Graves' hyperthyroidism and ophthalmopathy. Amplification yielded TCR beta CDR3 regions, with RNA transcripts as the source. Carried out on the TCR CDR3, a first-round RT-PCR used the HTBI primer set. TCRdb processed the multiplex PCR reads anew with MiXCR; each CDR3 protein has one entry. Of some 620,000 distinct CDR3 sequences listed, 15% to 20% are singletons. Sequencing input: blood. These receptors were taken from a woman younger than 45 with Graves' hyperthyroidism.

This clonotype was seen a handful of times. The chain employs TRBV5-1 and TRBJ2-2; tentative D call: TRBD2 (5 bases). The germline V gene encodes CDR1 SGHRS and CDR2 YFSETQ. V was clipped by 0 bases and J by 1 base, with 16 bases between them. This CDR3 contains 18 residues. CDR3 protein: CASSLAGSMGVNTGELFF. The CDR3 coding sequence is TGCGCCAGCAGCTTGGCCGGTAGTATGGGAGTGAACACCGGGGAGCTGTTTTTT.

The chain uses TRBV11-3 and TRBJ2-1, with TRBD1 matching 9 bases. CDR1 is SGHNT and CDR2 is YENEEA in the germline V gene. CDR3 length equals 13 residues. The J segment lost 11 bases and the V segment lost 5 bases, leaving 7 bases of the junction unmatched. In nucleotides, the CDR3 is TGTGCCAGCAGCAGACGGGACAGGGTAAAGCAGTTCTTC. Its translation is CASSRRDRVKQFF.

The J gene is TRBJ1-5, the V gene TRBV7-6; D might be TRBD1 (5 bases). The germline gives CDR1 SGHVS, CDR2 FNYEAQ. Trimming stripped 2 bases from V and 7 bases from J, with 9 bases between. There are 13 residues in the CDR3. CDR3 nucleotide sequence: TGTGCCAGCAGCTTAAGCCGGGACCAGCCCCAGCATTTT. Its translation is CASSLSRDQPQHF. Together with reference TRBV7-6 and TRBJ1-5, the CDR3 gives the full variable domain: GAGVSQSPRYKVTKRGQDVALRCDPISGHVSLYWYRQALGQGPEFLTYFNYEAQQDKSGLPNDRFSAERPEGSISTLTIQRTEQRDSAMYRCASSLSRDQPQHFGDGTRLSIL.

This clonotype was found a few times. This chain connects TRBV18 to TRBJ1-3; no clear D gene. This CDR3 spans 16 amino acids. CDR1 KGHSH and CDR2 LQKENI come from the germline V gene. The ends were cut back, 3 bases at V and 0 bases at J, with 12 bases in the middle. The CDR3 nucleotides are TGTGCCAGCTCACCGCTTAGACTGGACTCTGGAAACACCATATATTTT. Translation: CASSPLRLDSGNTIYF.

There are many counts of this clonotype. The V call is TRBV10-1, the J call TRBJ2-7; 7 bases are a match to TRBD2. The CDR3 contains 14 residues. Germline assignment: CDR1 WNHNN and CDR2 SYGVQD (reference sequence). Unmatched junction bases numbered 6, after V lost 2 bases and J lost 5 bases. The CDR3 sequence is CASSEGRAAHEQYF. CDR3 sequence (DNA): TGCGCCAGCAGTGAGGGGAGGGCAGCCCACGAGCAGTACTTC.

A few counts support this clonotype. This chain connects TRBV4-2 to TRBJ2-1, with 8 bases matching TRBD2. The CDR3 runs to 16 residues. Germline-derived CDR1 and CDR2 are LGHNA and YNFKEQ. The trim removed 0 bases at V and 4 bases at J, leaving 5 bases unmatched. CDR3: CASSQDSSGVYNEQFF. In DNA form, the CDR3 reads TGTGCCAGCAGCCAAGATAGTAGCGGGGTTTACAATGAGCAGTTCTTC.

This clonotype was detected ten times or more. The chain links TRBV28 to TRBJ1-5; D unresolved. The ends were cut back, 3 bases at V and 0 bases at J, with 12 bases in the middle. Germline CDR1 and CDR2: MDHEN and SYDVKM. This CDR3 comprises 16 residues. The CDR3: CASSLRAGYSNQPQHF. As DNA, the CDR3 is TGTGCCAGCAGTTTGAGAGCGGGCTATAGCAATCAGCCCCAGCATTTT.

The chain combines TRBV9 with TRBJ2-1, with 10 nucleotides matching TRBD2. CDR3 length: 18 residues. J gave up 5 bases and V 0 bases, and 11 bases lay outside the gene matches. The V gene's germline CDR1 is SGDLS and CDR2 YYNGEE. The CDR3 protein is CASSVARSLAGSNNEQFF. In DNA, the CDR3 is TGTGCCAGCAGCGTAGCCCGTTCACTAGCGGGGTCGAACAATGAGCAGTTCTTC.

The genes are TRBV7-3 and TRBJ2-1; D remains unclear. The germline gives CDR1 SGHTA, CDR2 FQGTGA. The CDR3 contains 12 residues. The V end was cut by 0 bases, the J end by 11 bases, with 8 bases between. The CDR3 reads CASSLTGSQQFF. The CDR3 nucleotides read TGTGCCAGCAGCTTAACAGGGTCTCAGCAGTTCTTC.

This clonotype appeared a few times. The CDR3 protein is CASSFRTDTHEQYF. The CDR3, as DNA: TGCGCCAGCAGCTTCAGGACAGACACCCACGAGCAGTACTTC. This rearrangement joins TRBV5-1 to TRBJ2-7; maybe TRBD1 (6 bases). V was pared by 2 bases and J by 5 bases, with 14 bases between. The CDR3 length is 14 residues. Looked up from germline, CDR1 is SGHRS and CDR2 is YFSETQ.

The chain has TRBV14 and TRBJ2-1; 7 nucleotides agree with TRBD2. Germline loops: CDR1 SGHDN, CDR2 FVKESK. With V trimmed by 0 bases and J by 6 bases, 8 bases remained unmatched. This CDR3 has 16 residues. The CDR3 coding sequence is TGTGCCAGCAGCCAAGAATGGCGGGAGTTGGGCAATGAGCAGTTCTTC. This encodes CASSQEWRELGNEQFF. Full variable domain (missing parts from reference TRBV14 and TRBJ2-1): EAGVTQFPSHSVIEKGQTVTLRCDPISGHDNLYWYRRVMGKEIKFLLHFVKESKQDESGMPNNRFLAERTGGTYSTLKVQPAELEDSGVYFCASSQEWRELGNEQFFGPGTRLTVL.

This clonotype was seen a handful of times. V usage is TRBV6-1 and J usage is TRBJ2-7; TRBD1 matches at 9 bases. Germline V lookup: CDR1 MNHNS, CDR2 SASEGT. This CDR3 region has 15 residues. Losses at the gene ends were 1 base for V and 4 bases for J; bases not matched to a gene: 5. DNA of the CDR3: TGTGCCAGCAGTGAAGACAGGGGGCTAGTATACGAGCAGTACTTC. This translates into CASSEDRGLVYEQYF.

CDR3 in DNA: TGTGCCAGTAGCCCCGCGGCCATATACGAGCAGTACTTC. Translation: CASSPAAIYEQYF. The chain is built from TRBV19 and TRBJ2-7; D gene unclear. The CDR3 contains 13 residues. With 6 bases removed from V and 4 bases from J, the gap between germline ends came to 13 bases. Looked up from germline, CDR1 is LNHDA and CDR2 is SQIVND (reference sequence). Full variable domain (rest looked up from reference TRBV19 and TRBJ2-7): DGGITQSPKYLFRKEGQNVTLSCEQNLNHDAMYWYRQDPGQGLRLIYYSQIVNDFQKGDIAEGYSVSREKKESFPLTVTSAQKNPTAFYLCASSPAAIYEQYFGPGTRLTVT.

This clonotype came up a few times. This rearrangement joins TRBV19 to TRBJ2-3, with a tentative D call TRBD1 (6 bases). Germline CDR1 is LNHDA and CDR2 is SQIVND (reference sequence). The CDR3 is 14 amino acids. V lost 3 bases and J lost 3, with 10 bases in between. The CDR3 DNA is TGTGCCAGTAGTATGAGAAGGGGGACAGATACGCAGTATTTT. Amino acids: CASSMRRGTDTQYF.

This clonotype has at least ten counts. The chain combines TRBV29-1 with TRBJ2-1; TRBD2 aligns across 13 bases. From germline, CDR1 is SQVTM and CDR2 ANQGSEA. Trimming took 4 bases from V and 5 from J; bases not matched to a gene: 5. The CDR3 is 15 amino acids. CDR3 protein: CSVGEGLAGNNEQFF. In DNA, the CDR3 is TGCAGCGTTGGTGAGGGACTAGCGGGAAACAATGAGCAGTTCTTC.

This clonotype was counted between two and nine times. The junction departs from the called germline gene at one end, perhaps through a read error. The rearrangement joins TRBV2 to TRBJ2-7; D is perhaps TRBD2 (7 bases). CDR1 SNHLY and CDR2 FYNNEI come from the germline V gene. The length of the CDR3 is 13 residues. The DNA of the CDR3 is TGTGCCAGCAGGGAAGGGGGGGCCTACGAGCAGTACTTC. Translating gives CASREGGAYEQYF.

In this sample, this clonotype turned up many times. This chain joins TRBV28 and TRBJ2-3; D unresolved. Germline CDR1 reads MDHEN; CDR2 reads SYDVKM. The CDR3 loop spans 12 amino acids. V was pared by 11 bases and J by 7 bases, with 16 bases between. CDR3 DNA sequence: TGTGCCCACCCCCCGTGGCCGAATACGCAGTATTTT. This gives the protein CAHPPWPNTQYF.